The 21 T cell receptor beta chains in this list originate from one sample, sequenced in a study of cytomegalovirus exposure and HLA in healthy donors. Both 60 Vbeta primers and 13 Jbeta primers went into the PCR. Profiling relied on immunoSEQ multiplex PCR, and the TCRdb table lists in-frame clones only, not all of them. The data hold approximately 160,000 clones, with 80% observed a single time. The specimen was PBMCs. The source is a woman in her forties or fifties in good health and CMV-seropositive.

This sequence joins TRBV5-4 and TRBJ1-6, with TRBD1 matching 9 bases. CDR3 length: 17 amino acids. Germline V CDR1 and CDR2: SGHNT, YYREEE (reference sequence). The junction had 6 bases not matched to a gene; V was cut back by 2 bases and J by 3 bases. CDR3 amino acids: CASSFPTGGDYNSPLHF. CDR3 DNA sequence: TGTGCCAGCAGCTTCCCGACAGGGGGGGACTATAATTCACCCCTCCACTTT.

The genes are TRBV15 and TRBJ2-7, with D perhaps matching TRBD2 (5 bases). The CDR3 extends over 11 amino acids. Germline CDR1 reads LNHNV; CDR2 reads YYDKDF (reference sequence). V lost 9 bases to trimming and J lost 6 bases, with 12 bases between them. The CDR3 region has the DNA TGTGCCACGGGCGACTACGGCGAGCAGTACTTC. Its translation: CATGDYGEQYF.

The rearrangement links TRBV5-4 to TRBJ1-2; the match to TRBD1 covers 9 bases. CDR3 length equals 16 residues. CDR1 and CDR2 from the germline V gene are SGHNT and YYREEE (reference sequence). V dropped 2 bases and J dropped 4; count of bases not matched to a gene: 9. The CDR3 DNA reads TGTGCCAGCAGCTTATTACAGGGGGCGTTGGGCTATGGCTACACCTTC. Translation: CASSLLQGALGYGYTF. Drawing the rest from reference TRBV5-4 and TRBJ1-2, the complete variable domain is ETGVTQSPTHLIKTRGQQVTLRCSSQSGHNTVSWYQQALGQGPQFIFQYYREEENGRGNFPPRFSGLQFPNYSSELNVNALELDDSALYLCASSLLQGALGYGYTFGSGTRLTVV.

The rearrangement uses TRBV19 and TRBJ1-1; D is unclear. The ends were cut back, 5 bases at V and 0 bases at J, with 10 bases in the middle. Germline CDR1 reads LNHDA; CDR2 reads SQIVND (reference sequence). The CDR3 is 14 residues long. DNA of the CDR3: TGTGCCAGTAGTCCATCATACATGAACACTGAAGCTTTCTTT. It yields the protein CASSPSYMNTEAFF. The full variable domain, its missing parts supplied by reference TRBV19 and TRBJ1-1, is DGGITQSPKYLFRKEGQNVTLSCEQNLNHDAMYWYRQDPGQGLRLIYYSQIVNDFQKGDIAEGYSVSREKKESFPLTVTSAQKNPTAFYLCASSPSYMNTEAFFGQGTRLTVV.

This clone was seen once. V gene TRBV9 combines with J gene TRBJ2-3; unclear D gene. Trimming cost V 7 bases and J 2 bases, with 5 bases left between them. There are 11 residues in the CDR3. Germline V gene data show CDR1 as SGDLS and CDR2 as YYNGEE. The DNA of the CDR3 is TGTGCCAGCGGGCCCACAGATACGCAGTATTTT. Protein product: CASGPTDTQYF.

Written as DNA, the CDR3 is TGTGCCAGCAGTGAAGGCGGCGGCATCAAGCCCCAGCATTTT. Protein sequence: CASSEGGGIKPQHF. V gene TRBV6-1 combines with J gene TRBJ1-5; D remains unclear. The germline V gene has CDR1 MNHNS and CDR2 SASEGT. The CDR3 is 14 residues long. V lost 1 base and J 8 bases, leaving 12 bases between the germline ends.

The CDR3 DNA is TGTGCCAGCAGCCCAGTGCGCGGGGGGGCTGAAGGGGAGCTGTTTTTT. Amino acid sequence: CASSPVRGGAEGELFF. This sequence joins TRBV4-2 and TRBJ2-2; TRBD2 matches 9 bases. V gave up 4 bases and J gave up 8 bases; unmatched junction bases: 11. CDR3 size: 16 residues. Germline CDR1 is LGHNA and CDR2 is YNFKEQ.

About this clone itself: Other DNA sequences within the sample encode an identical CDR3. The V call is TRBV5-1, the J call TRBJ1-4, with 9 bases aligning to TRBD1. The CDR3 runs to 15 residues. The V and J ends lost 4 bases and 3 bases, in that order; junction bases with no gene match: 4. The germline V gene has CDR1 SGHRS and CDR2 YFSETQ. DNA of the CDR3: TGCGCCAGCAGCCTGGGACAGGGTGCTAATGAAAAACTGTTTTTT. Translating it yields CASSLGQGANEKLFF.

This chain joins TRBV7-9 and TRBJ2-5; D unresolved. Deletions cut 1 base from V and 11 bases from J, with 11 bases between. The CDR3 extends over 12 amino acids. Per germline, CDR1 SEHNR and CDR2 FQNEAQ (reference sequence). DNA for the CDR3: TGTGCCAGCAGCTTAGAAGCTTCCCGGCAGTACTTC. Its translation: CASSLEASRQYF. Based on the CDR3 plus reference TRBV7-9 and TRBJ2-5, the full variable domain is DTGVSQNPRHKITKRGQNVTFRCDPISEHNRLYWYRQTLGQGPEFLTYFQNEAQLEKSRLLSDRFSAERPKGSFSTLEIQRTEQGDSAMYLCASSLEASRQYFGPGTRLLVL.

The chain uses TRBV30 and TRBJ1-2; perhaps TRBD1 as D (5 bases). The V and J ends lost 4 bases and 7 bases respectively, with 22 bases between them. This CDR3 contains 15 residues. From germline, CDR1 is GTSNPN and CDR2 SVGIG (reference sequence). The CDR3 region is CAWTLSTLGQGGYTF. In nucleotides, the CDR3 is TGTGCCTGGACCCTCTCGACCCTCGGGCAGGGTGGCTACACCTTC.

The V gene is TRBV11-3, the J gene TRBJ2-3; 12 bases agree with TRBD2. V was pared by 4 bases and J by 3 bases, with 5 bases of the junction left unmatched. Germline V gives CDR1 SGHNT, CDR2 YENEEA. The CDR3 runs 16 residues. The CDR3 is CASSWSSGGATDTQYF. The DNA for the CDR3 is TGTGCCAGCAGCTGGTCTAGCGGGGGGGCGACAGATACGCAGTATTTT. Variable domain in full (rest from reference TRBV11-3 and TRBJ2-3): EAGVVQSPRYKIIEKKQPVAFWCNPISGHNTLYWYLQNLGQGPELLIRYENEEAVDDSQLPKDRFSAERLKGVDSTLKIQPAELGDSAVYLCASSWSSGGATDTQYFGPGTRLTVL.

The chain carries TRBV29-1 and TRBJ2-1; D is possibly TRBD2 (6 bases). The CDR3 extends over 13 amino acids. V shed 7 bases and J shed 4 bases, with 14 bases lying between them. Looked up from germline, CDR1 is SQVTM and CDR2 is ANQGSEA. The CDR3, as DNA: TGCAGCGCGGGGACTGGGGGATACAATGAGCAGTTCTTC. Protein: CSAGTGGYNEQFF.

The chain carries TRBV9 and TRBJ1-3, with 9 bases lining up with TRBD1. CDR1 and CDR2 (germline): SGDLS, YYNGEE. The J segment lost 4 bases and the V segment lost 2 bases, leaving 7 bases of the junction unmatched. The CDR3 runs 16 residues. CDR3 amino acids: CASSVTQGARGNTIYF. CDR3 nucleotides: TGTGCCAGCAGCGTGACACAGGGGGCAAGAGGAAACACCATATATTTT.

Note on this clone: Other DNA sequences in this specimen translate into the identical CDR3. The J gene is TRBJ2-7, the V gene TRBV9; 10 bases agree with TRBD1. Germline V lookup: CDR1 SGDLS, CDR2 YYNGEE. The CDR3 totals 14 residues. Losses at the gene ends were 0 bases for V and 4 bases for J; bases not matched to a gene: 1. The CDR3 spells CASSVGQGAYEQYF. In DNA form, the CDR3 reads TGTGCCAGCAGCGTAGGACAGGGGGCGTACGAGCAGTACTTC.

This clone was counted between two and nine times. The chain uses TRBV28 and TRBJ2-5, with D tentatively TRBD2 (5 bases). V gave up 3 bases and J gave up 1 base, with 12 bases separating them. Germline V gene sequence: CDR1 MDHEN, CDR2 SYDVKM. The length of the CDR3 is 15 residues. CDR3 nucleotide sequence: TGTGCCAGCAGTTTTGCGGGCAGGATCCAAGAGACCCAGTACTTC. This codes for CASSFAGRIQETQYF. The full variable domain, with the rest looked up from reference TRBV28 and TRBJ2-5, is DVKVTQSSRYLVKRTGEKVFLECVQDMDHENMFWYRQDPGLGLRLIYFSYDVKMKEKGDIPEGYSVSREKKERFSLILESASTNQTSMYLCASSFAGRIQETQYFGPGTRLLVL.

This clone was observed a handful of times. The V and J genes are TRBV9 and TRBJ2-2, with 15 bases that match TRBD2. The CDR3 runs to 17 residues. V trimming: 4 bases; J trimming: 2 bases; junction bases outside the gene matches: 3. Looked up from germline, CDR1 is SGDLS and CDR2 is YYNGEE. In nucleotides, the CDR3 is TGTGCCAGCAGCAGGGGACTAGCGGGGGGAAACACCGGGGAGCTGTTTTTT. This translates into CASSRGLAGGNTGELFF.

V is TRBV4-2 and J is TRBJ2-5, with 9 bases matching TRBD2. This CDR3 contains 16 residues. V was clipped by 0 bases and J by 4 bases; unmatched bases: 6. Per germline, CDR1 LGHNA and CDR2 YNFKEQ. In DNA, the CDR3 is TGTGCCAGCAGCCAAGAAGGGCGGGGGGGCCGAGAGACCCAGTACTTC. Amino acids: CASSQEGRGGRETQYF.

J is TRBJ1-2 and V is TRBV2, with D tentatively TRBD1 (6 bases). Germline lookup yields CDR1 SNHLY and CDR2 FYNNEI. CDR3 size: 15 residues. V lost 6 bases, J lost 0 bases, and 14 bases lay in between. The chain's CDR3 is CASRIQQGPNYGYTF. The CDR3 nucleotides read TGTGCCAGCAGAATACAACAGGGTCCTAACTATGGCTACACCTTC.

The chain has TRBV5-6 and TRBJ1-2; D remains ambiguous. V was shortened by 5 bases and J by 4 bases, with 12 bases between the two germline ends. Germline-derived CDR1 and CDR2 are SGHDT and YYEEEE. CDR3 length: 13 residues. The chain's CDR3 is CASRGGRSYGYTF. CDR3 DNA sequence: TGTGCCAGCAGGGGAGGACGTAGCTATGGCTACACCTTC.

This clone was counted a few times. The J gene is TRBJ1-4, the V gene TRBV7-6, with TRBD1 matching over 7 bases. The CDR3 runs 14 residues. V lost 5 bases to trimming and J lost 10 bases; unmatched junction nucleotides: 10. Per germline, CDR1 SGHVS and CDR2 FNYEAQ. CDR3 nucleotides: TGTGCCAGCAGCGAAGACAGGGTGGGGGGAAAACTGTTTTTT. It encodes CASSEDRVGGKLFF.

The genes are TRBV18 and TRBJ2-1; D call uncertain. V gave up 1 base and J gave up 7 bases, with 8 bases separating them. From germline, CDR1 is KGHSH and CDR2 LQKENI. The CDR3 totals 13 residues. The CDR3 DNA follows: TGTGCCAGCTCACCACTCGACGGGAATGAGCAGTTCTTC. Protein sequence: CASSPLDGNEQFF.